This T cell receptor (beta chain) appears in the sequencing data of a study of shared clonotypes between healthy human individuals. Per the germline V gene, CDR1 is MNHNS and CDR2 is SASEGT. V lost 5 bases and J lost 0, with 14 bases in between. The CDR3 has 15 residues. The assay was immunoSEQ multiplex PCR, and TCRdb's table has in-frame clones only and misses some. The data show roughly 2.2 million clones, approximately 95% seen once. The J gene is TRBJ2-7, the V gene TRBV6-1; TRBD2 is a possible D gene (5 bases). The sample consisted of naive CD4+ T cells from PBMCs. Subset given: CD45RA+ positively selected. This receptor was identified in a man between 18 and 29 years old in good health. Some clones in this sample may be carry-over from other donors' samples. CDR3 in amino acids: CASSKRTGSSYEQYF. The CDR3 DNA sequence: TGTGCCAGCAGTAAAAGGACGGGGAGCTCCTACGAGCAGTACTTC.